One sample yielded the 23 T cell receptor beta chains listed below, sequenced in a study of cytomegalovirus exposure and HLA in healthy donors. The PCR employed 60 Vbeta primers together with 13 Jbeta primers. The data were produced by immunoSEQ multiplex PCR, yet TCRdb's version contains in-frame clones alone and is incomplete. Of about 120,000 clones listed, 79% are singletons. Sample: PBMCs. The receptors here all came from a man younger than 40 in good health and CMV-seropositive.

The CDR3 reads CASSRRTGGGYEQFF. The CDR3 nucleotides read TGTGCCAGCAGCCGGCGGACAGGGGGTGGTTATGAGCAGTTCTTC. The chain couples TRBV7-8 to TRBJ2-1; TRBD1 matches at 10 bases. V shed 5 bases, J shed 8 bases, and the junction held 9 bases outside the gene matches. CDR1 SGHVS and CDR2 FQNEAQ come from the germline V gene. This CDR3 has 15 residues.

This chain connects TRBV10-1 to TRBJ2-5; TRBD2 matches 10 bases. The CDR3 loop spans 17 amino acids. The V segment lost 4 bases and the J segment 0 bases; nucleotides outside the gene matches: 8. Germline V gene data show CDR1 as WNHNN and CDR2 as SYGVQD (reference sequence). The CDR3 is CASSVLAGAENQETQYF. CDR3 in DNA: TGCGCCAGCAGTGTTCTAGCGGGGGCCGAGAACCAAGAGACCCAGTACTTC.

This chain connects TRBV27 to TRBJ1-4; D is possibly TRBD1 (6 bases). Germline assignment: CDR1 MNHEY and CDR2 SMNVEV (reference sequence). This CDR3 spans 16 amino acids. The V and J ends lost 2 bases and 8 bases respectively, with 18 bases between them. For the CDR3, the DNA is TGTGCCAGCAGTTTAAGGAAAGGGGGTCGGAACGAAAAACTGTTTTTT. It is translated as CASSLRKGGRNEKLFF.

CDR3 in DNA: TGTGCCAGCAGCTTGTTTCAGGGTCGTGGAAACACCATATATTTT. Its protein is CASSLFQGRGNTIYF. The V call is TRBV5-6, the J call TRBJ1-3, with D possibly being TRBD1 (5 bases). V lost 1 base and J 3 bases, leaving 11 bases between the germline ends. Germline CDR1 reads SGHDT; CDR2 reads YYEEEE. The CDR3 is 15 amino acids.

V gene TRBV9 combines with J gene TRBJ1-5; 7 bases are shared with TRBD1. The germline V gene has CDR1 SGDLS and CDR2 YYNGEE. The ends lost 4 bases at V and 0 bases at J; junction bases unmatched: 7. The CDR3 is made up of 16 amino acids. The CDR3 reads CASSLGDSYSNQPQHF. CDR3 sequence (DNA): TGTGCCAGCAGCCTAGGGGACAGTTATAGCAATCAGCCCCAGCATTTT.

This clone came up many times. This rearrangement joins TRBV4-2 to TRBJ1-2; unclear D gene. V lost 0 bases to trimming and J lost 2 bases, with 7 bases between them. This CDR3 has 14 amino acids. The V gene's germline CDR1 is LGHNA and CDR2 YNFKEQ. CDR3 residues: CASSQDGGNYGYTF. CDR3 DNA sequence: TGTGCCAGCAGCCAAGATGGCGGCAACTATGGCTACACCTTC.

The chain combines TRBV6-6 with TRBJ1-5, with D tentatively TRBD1 (5 bases). Germline CDR1 is MNHNY and CDR2 is SVGAGI (reference sequence). This CDR3 contains 15 residues. The V end was cut by 0 bases, the J end by 1 base, with 7 bases between. Here the CDR3 DNA reads TGTGCCAGCAGTTACTCATCAGGGAGCAATCAGCCCCAGCATTTT. It codes for CASSYSSGSNQPQHF.

The chain is built from TRBV6-5 and TRBJ1-4; no reliable D call. The CDR3 length is 14 residues. CDR1 and CDR2 (germline): MNHEY, SVGAGI. Trimming stripped 0 bases from V and 6 bases from J, with 8 bases between. CDR3 DNA sequence: TGTGCCAGCAGTTACTCCCCGGGTGATGAAAAACTGTTTTTT. It yields the protein CASSYSPGDEKLFF.

This chain links TRBV30 with TRBJ2-7, with unresolved D. Per the germline V gene, CDR1 is GTSNPN and CDR2 is SVGIG (reference sequence). This CDR3 is 13 amino acids long. V lost 0 bases and J 5 bases, leaving 11 bases between the germline ends. The CDR3 region is CAWSVGRSNEQYF. CDR3 sequence (DNA): TGTGCCTGGAGTGTTGGCAGGTCCAACGAGCAGTACTTC.

This clone has more than one count but fewer than ten. CDR3 nucleotide sequence: TGTGCCAGCAGTGAAGCCAGGGCAGACCCCCTCCACTTT. Its protein product is CASSEARADPLHF. This rearrangement joins TRBV2 to TRBJ1-6, with D possibly matching TRBD1 (5 bases). CDR1 and CDR2 from the germline V gene are SNHLY and FYNNEI. Trimming took off 0 bases at V and 13 bases at J, with 10 bases between the two ends. The CDR3 is 13 residues long.

This clone occurred a few times. The chain carries TRBV19 and TRBJ1-1, with a possible D match to TRBD1 (5 bases). Per germline, CDR1 LNHDA and CDR2 SQIVND (reference sequence). The CDR3 consists of 13 residues. Between the trimmed V and J ends, which lost 3 bases and 6 bases, there was a span of 11 bases. This chain's CDR3 is CASSITWGAEAFF. The CDR3 nucleotides are TGTGCCAGTAGTATCACGTGGGGCGCTGAAGCTTTCTTT.

The chain uses TRBV9 and TRBJ2-2, with D tentatively TRBD1 (5 bases). Germline V gene sequence: CDR1 SGDLS, CDR2 YYNGEE. This CDR3 has 17 amino acids. Trimming shortened V by 4 bases and J by 1 base, and 17 bases separated the two germline ends. As DNA, the CDR3 is TGTGCCAGCAGCCCCCGGCTTGGTCAGGGGAACACCGGGGAGCTGTTTTTT. It codes for CASSPRLGQGNTGELFF. Drawing the rest from reference TRBV9 and TRBJ2-2, the complete variable domain is DSGVTQTPKHLITATGQRVTLRCSPRSGDLSVYWYQQSLDQGLQFLIQYYNGEERAKGNILERFSAQQFPDLHSELNLSSLELGDSALYFCASSPRLGQGNTGELFFGEGSRLTVL.

The chain carries TRBV7-6 and TRBJ2-1; 12 bases align to TRBD2. Germline CDR1 and CDR2: SGHVS and FNYEAQ. Unmatched junction bases numbered 6, after V lost 5 bases and J lost 7 bases. CDR3 length equals 15 residues. CDR3 loop: CASSLGLAGWNEQFF. The CDR3 bases are TGTGCCAGCAGCCTCGGACTAGCGGGGTGGAATGAGCAGTTCTTC.

The chain employs TRBV27 and TRBJ1-2, with 7 bases aligning to TRBD1. The CDR3 is 13 residues long. V shed 3 bases, J shed 2 bases, and the junction held 0 bases outside the gene matches. Germline V gene lookup returns CDR1 MNHEY and CDR2 SMNVEV (reference sequence). CDR3: CASSLTGNYGYTF. CDR3 nucleotide sequence: TGTGCCAGCAGTTTGACAGGGAACTATGGCTACACCTTC.

V and J are TRBV6-5 and TRBJ2-2; 7 bases fit TRBD1. The trim removed 6 bases at V and 7 bases at J, leaving 8 bases unmatched. Germline CDR1 and CDR2: MNHEY and SVGAGI. The CDR3 has 14 residues. CDR3 DNA: TGTGCCAGCAGACACGACAGGGCCGTCGGGGAGCTGTTTTTT. This sequence encodes CASRHDRAVGELFF.

The rearrangement joins TRBV5-1 to TRBJ1-2; no clear D. The V end lost 0 bases, the J end lost 4 bases, and 10 bases lay between the germline ends. The CDR3 runs to 14 residues. The germline gives CDR1 SGHRS, CDR2 YFSETQ. CDR3 protein: CASSLAELGYGYTF. The CDR3 DNA reads as TGCGCCAGCAGCTTGGCCGAGCTCGGCTATGGCTACACCTTC.

This clone occurred a few times. The chain joins TRBV7-2 to TRBJ1-5; maybe TRBD1 (5 bases). The CDR3 sequence is 15 residues long. Germline CDR1 is SGHTA and CDR2 is FQGNSA. The ends were cut back, 5 bases at V and 2 bases at J, with 13 bases in the middle. In DNA form, the CDR3 reads TGTGCCAGCAGCCCCGGGAGGGGCGGCAATCAGCCCCAGCATTTT. Residues: CASSPGRGGNQPQHF.

This chain joins TRBV7-5 and TRBJ1-5; TRBD1 is taken as the D call from the table, unchecked against the DNA. TRBV7-5 is flagged as a pseudogene. The CDR3 covers 16 residues. Here the CDR3 reads CVRSFTGTGSDQPQHF. The DNA for the CDR3 is TGTGTCAGAAGCTTCACCGGGACAGGGAGCGATCAGCCCCAGCATTTT.

The genes are TRBV7-8 and TRBJ2-5, with a possible D match to TRBD1 (6 bases). TRBJ2-7 explains the end of the DNA better; the J call may be wrong. Germline assignment: CDR1 SGHVS and CDR2 FQNEAQ. This CDR3 comprises 13 residues. CDR3 in amino acids: CASSHFEGDEQYF. The CDR3 DNA sequence: TGTGCCAGCAGCCATTTTGAGGGGGACGAGCAGTACTTC.

The V gene is TRBV4-1, the J gene TRBJ2-2, with 8 bases fitting TRBD2. CDR3 size: 16 residues. Germline assignment: CDR1 MGHRA and CDR2 YSYEKL. V lost 2 bases and J lost 7; bases outside the gene matches: 9. DNA of the CDR3: TGCGCCAGCAGCCAATTTGGAAGCGGGGGCGACGGGGAGCTGTTTTTT. Encoded protein: CASSQFGSGGDGELFF.

The chain is built from TRBV28 and TRBJ1-3, with 10 bases fitting TRBD1. The CDR3 has 16 residues. Trimming removed 5 bases from V and 2 bases from J; junction bases left unmatched: 6. In germline, CDR1 is MDHEN, CDR2 SYDVKM. The CDR3 protein is CASSTAGQGAGNTIYF. In DNA, the CDR3 is TGTGCCAGCAGTACAGCCGGACAGGGGGCTGGAAACACCATATATTTT.

The genes are TRBV7-9 and TRBJ2-3; the D gene is possibly TRBD2 (7 bases). The CDR3 loop spans 18 amino acids. Germline-derived CDR1 and CDR2 are SEHNR and FQNEAQ (reference sequence). V was shortened by 0 bases and J by 0 bases, with 16 bases between the two germline ends. DNA for the CDR3: TGTGCCAGCAGCTTAGCGGGGGACGGGGGGCGAAGCACAGATACGCAGTATTTT. It translates to CASSLAGDGGRSTDTQYF.

This clone was recorded once. This chain links TRBV9 with TRBJ2-3; 9 bases fit TRBD1. Germline V gene lookup returns CDR1 SGDLS and CDR2 YYNGEE. The CDR3 is 17 amino acids. After removal of 3 bases from V and 2 bases from J, the junction contained 10 bases not matched to a gene. In DNA, the CDR3 is TGTGCCAGCAGCGCGCCGCTTCGGGACAGGGTCACAGATACGCAGTATTTT. It translates to CASSAPLRDRVTDTQYF. The whole variable domain, filled in from reference TRBV9 and TRBJ2-3, reads DSGVTQTPKHLITATGQRVTLRCSPRSGDLSVYWYQQSLDQGLQFLIQYYNGEERAKGNILERFSAQQFPDLHSELNLSSLELGDSALYFCASSAPLRDRVTDTQYFGPGTRLTVL.